Each of the 15 T cell receptor beta chains below was sequenced from the same sample in a study of regulatory T cells in long-lasting Graves disease. In building TCR beta libraries, iRepertoire HTBI primers were used together with Arm-PCR of CDR3 regions. TCRdb reprocessed the multiplex PCR reads via MiXCR and lists one record per CDR3 protein. The top ten clones hold approximately 20% of a sample with more than 300,000 distinct CDR3 sequences, about an eighth of them seen once. Stated time point: newly diagnosed GD, antithyroid drugs for less than 3 months. The TCR library was prepared using RNA isolated from PBMCs. A further study also used this sample, focusing on T cells in Graves' hyperthyroidism and ophthalmopathy.

Sequences were derived from peripheral blood mononuclear cells (PBMCs), sampled at new diagnosis, from a patient treated with antithyroid drugs. These receptors were obtained from a woman under 30 with Graves disease.

Here the CDR3 reads CAISESTREGYTF. DNA of the CDR3: TGTGCCATCAGTGAGTCGACTAGAGAAGGCTACACCTTC. The J gene is TRBJ1-2, the V gene TRBV10-3; D uncertain. Trimming shortened V by 0 bases and J by 8 bases, and 10 bases separated the two germline ends. Germline V gene lookup returns CDR1 ENHRY and CDR2 SYGVKD. The CDR3 runs to 13 residues.

Comment on this clonotype: Since a much larger clone is just one base distant, this may be a read error. This chain links TRBV11-2 with TRBJ2-3; 7 nucleotides agree with TRBD2. The trim removed 0 bases at V and 4 bases at J, leaving 7 bases unmatched. Germline assignment: CDR1 SGHAT and CDR2 FQNNGV. The CDR3 loop spans 16 amino acids. Here the CDR3 DNA reads TGTGCCAGCAGCTTAGATGGCGGGAGCAGCGCAGATACGCAGTATTTT. Its translation is CASSLDGGSSADTQYF. Complete variable domain (other parts from reference TRBV11-2 and TRBJ2-3): EAGVAQSPRYKIIEKRQSVAFWCNPISGHATLYWYQQILGQGPKLLIQFQNNGVVDDSQLPKDRFSAERLKGVDSTLKIQPAKLEDSAVYLCASSLDGGSSADTQYFGPGTRLTVL.

Many counts were recorded for this clonotype. The CDR3 bases are TGTGCCAGCTCACCCTCCTCGGGGTCGGATAGTGAAGCTTTCTTT. It translates to CASSPSSGSDSEAFF. The J gene is TRBJ1-1, the V gene TRBV18, with D unclear. The germline V and J ends were trimmed by 3 bases and 7 bases, with 18 bases remaining between them. Germline V gene data show CDR1 as KGHSH and CDR2 as LQKENI. CDR3 length: 15 residues.

The chain has TRBV27 and TRBJ2-7; TRBD2 matches at 8 bases. The CDR3 covers 13 residues. CDR1 and CDR2 from the germline V gene are MNHEY and SMNVEV (reference sequence). With 6 bases clipped from V and 5 bases from J, the junction kept 6 bases outside the gene matches. CDR3 coding DNA: TGTGCCAGCAGAAGCGGGAGTATCAACGAGCAGTACTTC. This codes for CASRSGSINEQYF.

There are many counts of this clonotype. This chain joins TRBV19 and TRBJ2-3, with 10 bases matching TRBD2. Trimming cost V 4 bases and J 4 bases; bases outside gene matches: 8. This CDR3 contains 16 residues. Germline assignment: CDR1 LNHDA and CDR2 SQIVND (reference sequence). The CDR3 sequence: CASSSILAGSSDTQYF. CDR3 sequence (DNA): TGTGCCAGTAGTAGCATACTAGCGGGGTCCTCAGATACGCAGTATTTT.

This clonotype turned up a few times. This chain links TRBV4-3 with TRBJ2-3; D is possibly TRBD1 (6 bases). Germline V gene lookup returns CDR1 LGHNA and CDR2 YSLEER. Trimming pared 0 bases from V and 3 bases from J, leaving 16 bases between. The CDR3 spans 17 residues. This CDR3 is CASSQEGETGPTDTQYF. CDR3 DNA sequence: TGCGCCAGCAGCCAAGAAGGGGAGACAGGACCTACAGATACGCAGTATTTT.

The sample holds many counts of this clonotype. No conserved phenylalanine or tryptophan ends this CDR3, so it is likely a read error. This sequence joins TRBV28 and TRBJ2-7; TRBD2 might be the D (5 bases). The CDR3 contains 12 residues. The germline V gene encodes CDR1 MDHEN and CDR2 SYDVKM. V shed 3 bases and J shed 5 bases, with 8 bases lying between them. CDR3 protein: CASSFPGDEQYA. The DNA of the CDR3 is TGTGCCAGCAGTTTCCCCGGGGACGAGCAGTACGCC.

This clonotype was seen many times. This rearrangement joins TRBV20-1 to TRBJ2-5; 10 bases align to TRBD2. After removal of 6 bases from V and 2 bases from J, the junction contained 12 bases not matched to a gene. This CDR3 spans 16 amino acids. The germline CDR1 and CDR2 sequences are DFQATT and SNEGSKA (reference sequence). Here the CDR3 DNA reads TGCAGTGCGCCCAGAGCCGGACTAGCGGATCAAGAGACCCAGTACTTC. This encodes CSAPRAGLADQETQYF.

The chain has TRBV5-1 and TRBJ1-6; a possible D gene is TRBD1 (6 bases). V was clipped by 4 bases and J by 10 bases, with 18 bases between them. The germline V gene has CDR1 SGHRS and CDR2 YFSETQ. The CDR3 consists of 15 residues. CDR3 loop: CASSTGTRGRSPLHF. The CDR3 DNA follows: TGCGCCAGCAGCACCGGGACAAGGGGAAGATCACCCCTCCACTTT.

This clonotype was seen at least ten times. As DNA, the CDR3 is TGTGCCAGCAGCTGGCTAGCGGGGAGCACAGATACGCAGTATTTT. Translating gives CASSWLAGSTDTQYF. The chain employs TRBV2 and TRBJ2-3, with 9 positions matching TRBD2. V shed 6 bases and J 0 bases; nucleotides not matched to a gene: 4. The CDR3 consists of 15 residues. Germline V gene data show CDR1 as SNHLY and CDR2 as FYNNEI.

In regard to this clonotype: A much larger clonotype is one base distant, so this may be a read error. The CDR3 protein is CASSVSRDHGQYF. CDR3 coding DNA: TGTGCCAGCAGCGTCAGTAGGGACCACGGTCAGTACTTC. This rearrangement joins TRBV6-1 to TRBJ2-4; D possibly matches TRBD1 or TRBD2 (5 bases each). The CDR3 has 13 amino acids. Germline CDR1 is MNHNS and CDR2 is SASEGT. Trimming left V 6 bases short and J 12 bases short, with 18 bases between.

The rearrangement uses TRBV27 and TRBJ1-2; D may be TRBD1 (5 bases). CDR1 is MNHEY, CDR2 SMNVEV, per germline (reference sequence). Trimming took 8 bases from V and 2 from J, leaving 18 bases between them. The CDR3 consists of 15 residues. CDR3 sequence: CASARDPSRNYGYTF. The CDR3 DNA follows: TGTGCCAGCGCCAGGGACCCCTCACGGAACTATGGCTACACCTTC.

This clonotype was seen many times. J is TRBJ2-7 and V is TRBV20-1, with D unclear. The CDR3 totals 13 residues. Germline-derived CDR1 and CDR2 are DFQATT and SNEGSKA (reference sequence). With 8 bases removed from V and 0 bases from J, the gap between germline ends came to 14 bases. In nucleotides, the CDR3 is TGCAGTCCGAGCCCCACCAGCTCCTACGAGCAGTACTTC. Amino acids: CSPSPTSSYEQYF.

This chain joins TRBV10-3 and TRBJ1-2, with D maybe TRBD1 (6 bases). Germline V gives CDR1 ENHRY, CDR2 SYGVKD. The CDR3 contains 16 residues. Between the trimmed V and J ends, which lost 0 bases and 2 bases, there was a span of 13 bases. The CDR3 protein is CAISESKGGTNYGYTF. CDR3 nucleotides: TGTGCCATCAGTGAGTCGAAAGGGGGGACCAACTATGGCTACACCTTC.

This clonotype was seen at least ten times. The chain recombines TRBV20-1 with TRBJ1-4; D remains ambiguous. Germline V lookup: CDR1 DFQATT, CDR2 SNEGSKA (reference sequence). V lost 1 base, J lost 5 bases, and 11 bases lay in between. This CDR3 is built from 14 residues. CDR3 DNA sequence: TGCAGTGCTAGAGTTGCAGGCCTAAATGAAAAACTGTTTTTT. Translated: CSARVAGLNEKLFF.